These 4 T cell receptor beta chains share one sample of origin, sequenced in a study of cytomegalovirus exposure and HLA in healthy donors (dated by TCRdb to the late 2010s). Libraries were constructed by the immunoSEQ multiplex PCR assay. For the multiplex PCR, a mixture combining 60 forward primers for TCR Vbeta segments and 13 reverse primers for TCR Jbeta segments was used. In TCRdb, the immuneACCESS table is reduced to in-frame sequences with V and J assigned. These tables do not hold every clone; where another copy was compared, an unresolved V gene accounts for under half, and the others remain unexplained. This sample comprises under 200,000 clones, about 82% of them detected only once. The top ten clones comprise roughly 0.69% of the sample. The material sequenced was PBMCs. Every receptor here comes from a woman younger than 35 in good health and CMV-seronegative.

V is TRBV27 and J is TRBJ1-2; TRBD1 might be the D (6 bases). Deletions cut 5 bases from V and 2 bases from J, with 15 bases between. There are 15 residues in the CDR3. Germline CDR1 MNHEY, CDR2 SMNVEV (reference sequence). CDR3 DNA sequence: TGTGCCAGCAGTCCAGGGACACTGAAGAACTATGGCTACACCTTC. As protein: CASSPGTLKNYGYTF.

This clone turned up a few times. V and J are TRBV5-1 and TRBJ2-5; 8 bases agree with TRBD2. The J call could be wrong; TRBJ2-7 is a better fit for the DNA end. Germline V gene data show CDR1 as SGHRS and CDR2 as YFSETQ. This CDR3 has 15 residues. CDR3 residues: CASSPELAGTYEQYF. The DNA for the CDR3 is TGCGCCAGCAGCCCCGAATTAGCGGGGACCTACGAGCAGTACTTC.

The V and J genes are TRBV27 and TRBJ1-3; no definite D call. The CDR3 is made up of 16 amino acids. Germline V lookup: CDR1 MNHEY, CDR2 SMNVEV (reference sequence). Trimming cost V 6 bases and J 0 bases, with 15 bases left between them. The CDR3 region has the DNA TGTGCCAGCAGCCAGTATGGAGGAAACTCTGGAAACACCATATATTTT. Amino acids: CASSQYGGNSGNTIYF.

This clone was seen ten or more times. J is TRBJ1-2 and V is TRBV6-5; tentatively, D is TRBD1 (5 bases). The germline CDR1 and CDR2 sequences are MNHEY and SVGAGI. V lost 2 bases to trimming and J lost 2 bases, with 12 bases between them. The CDR3 has 15 amino acids. CDR3 sequence reads: CASSYGQGGNYGYTF. The DNA for the CDR3 is TGTGCCAGCAGTTACGGGCAGGGCGGAAACTATGGCTACACCTTC.